Below are 31 T cell receptor beta chains sequenced from a single sample in a study of blood T cells in healthy people across ages. A sample-barcoded 5' primer and a J-beta primer mix were used in a second PCR of roughly 7 to 11 cycles. TCRdb reprocessed the 5' RACE reads with MiXCR, giving one entry per CDR3 protein. The repertoire consists of roughly 410,000 distinct CDR3 sequences, with roughly half occurring once and the leading ten covering around 53%. The material sequenced was blood. The source of these receptors is a man between 60 and 75 years old in good health.

V and J are TRBV30 and TRBJ2-1, with 8 positions matching TRBD1. Trimming took 3 bases from V and 4 from J; bases not matched to a gene: 2. The germline CDR1 and CDR2 sequences are GTSNPN and SVGIG (reference sequence). This CDR3 is built from 13 residues. This CDR3 reads CAWSRGLYNEQFF. In DNA, the CDR3 is TGTGCCTGGAGCAGGGGGCTATACAATGAGCAGTTCTTC. The whole variable domain, remainder taken from reference TRBV30 and TRBJ2-1, is SQTIHQWPATLVQPVGSPLSLECTVEGTSNPNLYWYRQAAGRGLQLLFYSVGIGQISSEVPQNLSASRPQDRQFILSSKKLLLSDSGFYLCAWSRGLYNEQFFGPGTRLTVL.

This clonotype was picked up many times. V gene TRBV29-1 combines with J gene TRBJ2-1; 7 bases are a match to TRBD2. The length of the CDR3 is 13 residues. Germline CDR1 and CDR2: SQVTM and ANQGSEA. The V segment lost 4 bases and the J segment 3 bases; nucleotides outside the gene matches: 3. CDR3 DNA: TGCAGCGTTGGCGGGGGTGGCTACAATGAGCAGTTCTTC. This codes for CSVGGGGYNEQFF.

This clonotype was observed a handful of times. The rearrangement uses TRBV3-1 and TRBJ2-7; weak D call: TRBD1 (5 bases). Trimming took off 4 bases at V and 4 bases at J, with 14 bases between the two ends. The CDR3 has 14 amino acids. Germline V gene data show CDR1 as LGHDT and CDR2 as YNNKEL (reference sequence). The CDR3 is CASSPAGPQYEQYF. CDR3 coding DNA: TGTGCCAGCAGCCCGGCAGGGCCCCAATACGAGCAGTACTTC.

The chain combines TRBV2 with TRBJ2-1; D is possibly TRBD1 (6 bases). Trimming shortened V by 6 bases and J by 3 bases, and 15 bases separated the two germline ends. The CDR3 is 15 amino acids. CDR1 SNHLY and CDR2 FYNNEI come from the germline V gene. This CDR3 reads CASSYTGQYYNEQFF. DNA of the CDR3: TGTGCCAGCAGCTATACTGGACAGTACTACAATGAGCAGTTCTTC.

Concerning this clonotype: A much larger clone is a single base away; this may be a read error. This sequence joins TRBV12-3 or TRBV12-4 and TRBJ1-6; D is unresolved. V was shortened by 3 bases and J by 11 bases, with 5 bases between the two germline ends. CDR3 length: 11 amino acids. CDR3: CASSFYPPLHF. The CDR3 DNA is TGTGCCAGCAGTTTCTATCCACCCCTCCACTTT.

The V gene is TRBV28, the J gene TRBJ1-1; D remains unclear. Trimming left V 2 bases short and J 0 bases short, with 16 bases between. There are 17 residues in the CDR3. Germline loops: CDR1 MDHEN, CDR2 SYDVKM. The DNA of the CDR3 is TGTGCCAGCAGTTTAGGGCAAGACGTAGTATTGAACACTGAAGCTTTCTTT. Residues: CASSLGQDVVLNTEAFF. The entire variable domain, with the rest obtained from reference TRBV28 and TRBJ1-1, is as follows: DVKVTQSSRYLVKRTGEKVFLECVQDMDHENMFWYRQDPGLGLRLIYFSYDVKMKEKGDIPEGYSVSREKKERFSLILESASTNQTSMYLCASSLGQDVVLNTEAFFGQGTRLTVV.

This chain joins TRBV18 and TRBJ2-7, with 10 nucleotides matching TRBD1. CDR3 length equals 14 residues. The J segment lost 7 bases and the V segment lost 1 base, leaving 4 bases of the junction unmatched. Per germline, CDR1 KGHSH and CDR2 LQKENI. CDR3 protein: CASSPRGTGEEQYF. The DNA of the CDR3 is TGTGCCAGCTCACCACGGGGGACAGGGGAGGAGCAGTACTTC.

This clonotype was detected once. V gene TRBV20-1 combines with J gene TRBJ2-1; D unresolved. Germline V CDR1 and CDR2: DFQATT, SNEGSKA (reference sequence). Deletions cut 4 bases from V and 3 bases from J, with 10 bases between. The CDR3 contains 13 residues. In DNA, the CDR3 is TGCAGTGCTACTCCACTATTCTACAATGAGCAGTTCTTC. Translating it yields CSATPLFYNEQFF.

The sample holds a few counts of this clonotype. This CDR3 reads CSARWQGNTQYF. The CDR3 coding sequence is TGCAGTGCTAGGTGGCAGGGGAATACGCAGTATTTT. The chain carries TRBV20-1 and TRBJ2-3, with D perhaps matching TRBD1 (6 bases). Germline-derived CDR1 and CDR2 are DFQATT and SNEGSKA (reference sequence). V lost 3 bases to trimming and J lost 7 bases, with 11 bases between them. The CDR3 has 12 residues.

There are a few counts of this clonotype. The chain combines TRBV3-1 with TRBJ2-1; TRBD1 matches at 7 bases. The germline CDR1 and CDR2 sequences are LGHDT and YNNKEL (reference sequence). The V segment lost 2 bases and the J segment 5 bases; nucleotides outside the gene matches: 0. This CDR3 is 13 amino acids long. In DNA, the CDR3 is TGTGCCAGCAGCCAAAGGGGGCACAATGAGCAGTTCTTC. This translates into CASSQRGHNEQFF.

This clonotype occurred many times. The gene calls are TRBV7-2 and TRBJ2-7; 8 bases line up with TRBD2. The CDR3 consists of 15 residues. Germline trimming cut 5 bases from V and 4 bases from J; bases unmatched to any gene: 10. The V gene's germline CDR1 is SGHTA and CDR2 FQGNSA. In DNA form, the CDR3 reads TGTGCCAGCAGCCCACCGGGACTAGGTCTTTACGAGCAGTACTTC. Its translation is CASSPPGLGLYEQYF.

This clonotype was seen more than once but under ten times. The V and J genes are TRBV21-1 and TRBJ2-3. TRBV21-1 is termed a pseudogene. The CDR3 runs 17 residues. In DNA, the CDR3 is TGTGCCAGCAGCAAAGGCTCTGCAGGGAAACCCACAGATACGCAGTATTTT. Residues: CASSKGSAGKPTDTQYF.

The chain carries TRBV18 and TRBJ2-7; 8 nucleotides match TRBD2. The CDR3 contains 15 residues. With 2 bases clipped from V and 2 bases from J, the junction kept 5 bases outside the gene matches. Per the germline V gene, CDR1 is KGHSH and CDR2 is LQKENI. CDR3 nucleotide sequence: TGTGCCAGCTCACCATTGAGCGGGGGAACCTACGAGCAGTACTTC. Encoded protein: CASSPLSGGTYEQYF.

A single count supports this clonotype. This chain uses TRBV20-1 with TRBJ2-1, with D possibly matching TRBD1 (6 bases). Germline-derived CDR1 and CDR2 are DFQATT and SNEGSKA (reference sequence). The CDR3 runs 15 residues. Trimming removed 0 bases from V and 5 bases from J, with 14 bases in between. The CDR3, as DNA: TGCAGTGCTAGAGACAACAGGGCCTTCAACAATGAGCAGTTCTTC. Protein product: CSARDNRAFNNEQFF.

This chain joins TRBV13 and TRBJ2-5; D remains unclear. The CDR3 is made up of 14 amino acids. Germline V lookup: CDR1 PRHDT, CDR2 FYEKMQ (reference sequence). V gave up 2 bases and J gave up 3 bases, with 10 bases separating them. Here the CDR3 DNA reads TGTGCCAGCAGCTTATCATGGCGCGAAGAGACCCAGTACTTC. Encoded protein: CASSLSWREETQYF. Full variable domain (remainder filled in from reference TRBV13 and TRBJ2-5): AAGVIQSPRHLIKEKRETATLKCYPIPRHDTVYWYQQGPGQDPQFLISFYEKMQSDKGSIPDRFSAQQFSDYHSELNMSSLELGDSALYFCASSLSWREETQYFGPGTRLLVL.

The chain is built from TRBV2 and TRBJ1-1; D remains unclear. Germline V CDR1 and CDR2: SNHLY, FYNNEI. CDR3 length: 13 residues. V was trimmed by 2 bases and J by 0 bases, leaving 4 bases between them. The CDR3 nucleotides read TGTGCCAGCAGTGAACCCATGAACACTGAAGCTTTCTTT. Protein: CASSEPMNTEAFF.

This clonotype was seen only once. This chain joins TRBV20-1 and TRBJ2-3, with 13 nucleotides matching TRBD2. Germline CDR1 and CDR2: DFQATT and SNEGSKA (reference sequence). J lost 4 bases, V lost 0 bases, and 10 bases had no gene match. The CDR3 contains 18 residues. The CDR3 DNA follows: TGCAGTGCTAGAGATCCCACTAGACTAGCGGGAGGTGCAGATACGCAGTATTTT. Encoded protein: CSARDPTRLAGGADTQYF.

There are many counts of this clonotype. The genes are TRBV7-2 and TRBJ2-7; the D is unclear. With 8 bases removed from V and 3 bases from J, the gap between germline ends came to 8 bases. The CDR3 consists of 11 residues. Germline-derived CDR1 and CDR2 are SGHTA and FQGNSA. The CDR3 DNA is TGTGCCAGCTCCACTCTCTACGAGCAGTACTTC. Translation gives CASSTLYEQYF.

The chain employs TRBV7-2 and TRBJ2-3; 11 positions match TRBD2. In germline, CDR1 is SGHTA, CDR2 FQGNSA. Trimming removed 5 bases from V and 11 bases from J; junction bases left unmatched: 12. The CDR3 totals 15 residues. The DNA for the CDR3 is TGTGCCAGCAGCACCGGTCTAGCGGGAGGCTCCTTGCAGTATTTT. It is translated as CASSTGLAGGSLQYF.

The CDR3, as DNA: TGTGCCAGCTCACCGCAAGGACTAGCGAGGCGGAATGAGCAGTTCTTC. Encoded protein: CASSPQGLARRNEQFF. This chain connects TRBV18 to TRBJ2-1, with 9 bases that match TRBD2. J was trimmed by 7 bases and V by 3 bases; bases with no gene match: 10. CDR1 and CDR2 (germline): KGHSH, LQKENI. The CDR3 extends over 16 amino acids.

The DNA for the CDR3 is TGTGCCAGCAGGGAGGATCGAGGGGGCCTTAATGAAAAACTGTTTTTT. The encoded protein is CASREDRGGLNEKLFF. The chain is built from TRBV6-1 and TRBJ1-4; 7 bases agree with TRBD1. CDR1 is MNHNS and CDR2 is SASEGT in the germline V gene. The CDR3 is 16 amino acids. The ends lost 6 bases at V and 4 bases at J; junction bases unmatched: 11.

In this sample, this clonotype turned up a few times. This chain joins TRBV5-1 and TRBJ2-5; tentatively, D is TRBD1 (6 bases). V lost 4 bases and J lost 11, with 21 bases in between. This CDR3 has 14 residues. Germline V gene data show CDR1 as SGHRS and CDR2 as YFSETQ. The CDR3 bases are TGCGCCAGCAGCCGAGACAGGCCCCCCGGAGAGCAGTACTTC. Its protein product is CASSRDRPPGEQYF.

This clonotype was detected a few times. V usage is TRBV4-3 and J usage is TRBJ2-5, with D possibly called TRBD1 or TRBD2 (6 bases each). Between the trimmed V and J ends, which lost 0 bases and 1 base, there was a span of 18 bases. The CDR3 runs to 18 residues. CDR1 and CDR2 from the germline V gene are LGHNA and YSLEER. Here the CDR3 reads CASSQDVILGGRQETQYF. The DNA for the CDR3 is TGCGCCAGCAGCCAAGACGTGATTCTGGGGGGCCGCCAAGAGACCCAGTACTTC.

A remark on this clonotype: The junction differs from germline at one of its ends, possibly a read error. V is TRBV6-2 or TRBV6-3 and J is TRBJ2-1; D could derive from TRBD1 or TRBD2 (5 bases each). Germline V CDR1 and CDR2: MNHEY, SVGEGT. The CDR3 covers 14 residues. The DNA of the CDR3 is TGTGCCAGCAGCCGCCGGGACGGCCCCAATGGGCAGTTCTTC. It is translated as CASSRRDGPNGQFF.

The chain combines TRBV29-1 with TRBJ2-7; D not certain. The CDR3 is 14 amino acids. Germline CDR1 is SQVTM and CDR2 is ANQGSEA. Trimming stripped 1 base from V and 2 bases from J, with 12 bases between. CDR3 protein: CSVEVGVTTYEQYF. CDR3 in DNA: TGCAGCGTTGAAGTAGGTGTCACTACCTACGAGCAGTACTTC.

V usage is TRBV20-1 and J usage is TRBJ1-2, with TRBD1 matching 8 bases. Germline V gene data show CDR1 as DFQATT and CDR2 as SNEGSKA (reference sequence). The CDR3 contains 15 residues. The trim removed 5 bases at V and 0 bases at J, leaving 8 bases unmatched. The DNA for the CDR3 is TGCAGTGCTCGACTCCGGGACAGGACTAACTATGGCTACACCTTC. Its translation: CSARLRDRTNYGYTF.

Only one count was recorded for this clonotype. The chain has TRBV11-2 and TRBJ1-2; D is unclear. Germline CDR1 reads SGHAT; CDR2 reads FQNNGV. The CDR3 spans 13 residues. The V end was cut by 0 bases, the J end by 6 bases, with 8 bases between. The CDR3 here is CASSLDRPHGYTF. The CDR3, as DNA: TGTGCCAGCAGCTTAGACAGGCCCCATGGCTACACCTTC.

The rearrangement joins TRBV5-6 to TRBJ1-2; maybe TRBD1 (6 bases). The CDR3 is 13 amino acids. Trimming took 7 bases from V and 5 from J, leaving 15 bases between them. The germline V gene encodes CDR1 SGHDT and CDR2 YYEEEE. The CDR3 sequence is CASRGGGGYGYTF. The DNA of the CDR3 is TGTGCCAGCCGTGGGGGCGGTGGGTATGGCTACACCTTC.

Regarding this clonotype: At one of its ends the junction is not consistent with the germline gene, which may arise from a read error. The chain has TRBV6-7 and TRBJ2-7; D call uncertain. TRBV6-7 is an ORF for which the function is uncertain. The CDR3 has 17 residues. The CDR3 reads CASSSAETRVTPCEQYF. CDR3 DNA: TGTGCTAGCAGTTCGGCCGAAACACGGGTGACCCCTTGCGAGCAGTACTTC.

This chain joins TRBV5-1 and TRBJ2-1, with 9 nucleotides matching TRBD2. The germline V gene has CDR1 SGHRS and CDR2 YFSETQ. The CDR3 is 14 residues long. V lost 4 bases to trimming and J lost 10 bases; unmatched junction nucleotides: 9. The DNA of the CDR3 is TGCGCCAGCAGCAGCAGCGGGAGGAGGGGAGAGCAGTTCTTC. This encodes CASSSSGRRGEQFF.

The chain joins TRBV29-1 to TRBJ1-1; D ambiguous. Germline CDR1 reads SQVTM; CDR2 reads ANQGSEA. The V gene lost 4 bases and the J gene lost 3 bases, with 18 bases spanning the gap. The CDR3 has 15 residues. This CDR3 is CSVGGGLSEYTEAFF. The CDR3 DNA reads as TGCAGCGTTGGGGGAGGACTGTCGGAGTACACTGAAGCTTTCTTT. The full variable domain, completed using reference TRBV29-1 and TRBJ1-1, is SAVISQKPSRDICQRGTSLTIQCQVDSQVTMMFWYRQQPGQSLTLIATANQGSEATYESGFVIDKFPISRPNLTFSTLTVSNMSPEDSSIYLCSVGGGLSEYTEAFFGQGTRLTVV.